These 22 T cell receptor beta chains share one sample of origin, sequenced in a study of T cell repertoires in cytomegalovirus infection. Via MiXCR, TCRdb re-called the reads, giving one row per CDR3 protein. The sample shows 350,000 to 550,000 distinct CDR3 sequences, 31% of them seen only once. Sequencing was performed on PBMCs. These receptors all come from a human donor in good health (CMV status not recorded). Some clones in this sample may be carry-over from other donors' samples.

V usage is TRBV7-4 and J usage is TRBJ2-3, with D perhaps assigned TRBD1 or TRBD2 (6 bases each). The CDR3 extends over 15 amino acids. V was cut by 5 bases and J by 2 bases, with 14 bases left in between. Germline loops: CDR1 SGHVT, CDR2 SQSDAQ. CDR3 residues: CASSTMGGFTDTQYF. CDR3 nucleotides: TGTGCCAGCAGCACCATGGGGGGCTTCACAGATACGCAGTATTTT.

The gene calls are TRBV2 and TRBJ2-2; D is tentatively TRBD1 or TRBD2 (5 bases each). Germline CDR1 SNHLY, CDR2 FYNNEI. With 6 bases removed from V and 6 bases from J, the gap between germline ends came to 29 bases. CDR3 size: 19 residues. The CDR3: CASRRGLQKMTSFSGELFF. The CDR3 DNA reads TGTGCCAGCAGGAGGGGCCTCCAAAAGATGACATCCTTTTCCGGGGAGCTGTTTTTT. The full variable domain, its missing parts supplied by reference TRBV2 and TRBJ2-2, is EPEVTQTPSHQVTQMGQEVILRCVPISNHLYFYWYRQILGQKVEFLVSFYNNEISEKSEIFDDQFSVERPDGSNFTLKIRSTKLEDSAMYFCASRRGLQKMTSFSGELFFGEGSRLTVL.

The chain is built from TRBV6-6 and TRBJ1-2; 7 bases align to TRBD1. Germline lookup yields CDR1 MNHNY and CDR2 SVGAGI (reference sequence). Losses at the gene ends were 7 bases for V and 2 bases for J; bases not matched to a gene: 13. This CDR3 contains 16 residues. As DNA, the CDR3 is TGTGCCAGCACCTCAAGGGCAGGGGGAGAGAACTATGGCTACACCTTC. Its translation: CASTSRAGGENYGYTF.

This clonotype has a handful of counts. The chain carries TRBV6-1 and TRBJ1-1, with no clear D. Trimming shortened V by 4 bases and J by 0 bases, and 9 bases separated the two germline ends. The CDR3 length is 14 residues. The germline V gene encodes CDR1 MNHNS and CDR2 SASEGT. The CDR3 spells CASSVGIMNTEAFF. The CDR3 bases are TGTGCCAGCAGTGTTGGGATCATGAACACTGAAGCTTTCTTT.

This clonotype occurred a few times. V and J are TRBV28 and TRBJ1-5; 8 positions match TRBD1. V lost 6 bases to trimming and J lost 7 bases; unmatched junction nucleotides: 8. Germline V gene data show CDR1 as MDHEN and CDR2 as SYDVKM. The CDR3 loop spans 14 amino acids. Here the CDR3 reads CASRPGQGGQPQHF. The CDR3 bases are TGTGCCAGCAGGCCCGGACAGGGAGGACAGCCCCAGCATTTT.

A note on this clonotype: One end of the junction varies from germline; a read error may be responsible. The gene calls are TRBV5-3 and TRBJ1-1, with D uncertain. TRBV5-3 is sorted into the ORF group, with uncertain function. This CDR3 is 17 amino acids long. The CDR3 region has the DNA TGTGCCAGCAGCTTCCTCCCCCCGGACGAATTGGGCACTGAAGCTTTCTTT. This codes for CASSFLPPDELGTEAFF.

This chain uses TRBV7-9 with TRBJ1-1, with D possibly matching TRBD1 (6 bases). Per the germline V gene, CDR1 is SEHNR and CDR2 is FQNEAQ (reference sequence). This CDR3 has 16 residues. V lost 5 bases to trimming and J lost 1 base, with 17 bases between them. The CDR3 DNA reads TGTGCCAGCAGCCCCACAATTGGGGGCCCGAACACTGAAGCTTTCTTT. Its translation is CASSPTIGGPNTEAFF.

This chain joins TRBV18 and TRBJ1-6, with a tentative D call TRBD1 (6 bases). Per the germline V gene, CDR1 is KGHSH and CDR2 is LQKENI. The ends were cut back, 6 bases at V and 7 bases at J, with 10 bases in the middle. The CDR3 totals 13 residues. The CDR3 reads CASSSGTNSPLHF. The CDR3, as DNA: TGTGCCAGCTCGTCCGGGACAAATTCACCCCTCCACTTT.

The chain combines TRBV19 with TRBJ1-5; D is unresolved. V shed 3 bases and J shed 4 bases, with 10 bases lying between them. The CDR3 totals 14 residues. CDR1 LNHDA and CDR2 SQIVND come from the germline V gene (reference sequence). CDR3 nucleotides: TGTGCCAGTAGTATTTTCGGCAGTAATCAGCCCCAGCATTTT. Encoded protein: CASSIFGSNQPQHF.

The chain recombines TRBV19 with TRBJ2-1; 7 bases agree with TRBD1. Trimming at V came to 5 bases and at J to 6 bases, leaving 10 bases not matched to a gene. Germline V lookup: CDR1 LNHDA, CDR2 SQIVND (reference sequence). The CDR3 extends over 15 amino acids. The CDR3 here is CASSPQGRLSNEQFF. Here the CDR3 DNA reads TGTGCCAGTAGTCCACAGGGGCGGTTGTCCAATGAGCAGTTCTTC.

This chain connects TRBV20-1 to TRBJ2-7; TRBD1 matches 11 bases. J was trimmed by 7 bases and V by 6 bases; bases with no gene match: 8. The CDR3 spans 13 residues. Germline V CDR1 and CDR2: DFQATT, SNEGSKA (reference sequence). This CDR3 reads CSAPRDRGREQYF. CDR3 in DNA: TGCAGTGCCCCCCGGGACAGGGGGAGAGAGCAGTACTTC.

This chain joins TRBV12-3 or TRBV12-4 and TRBJ2-7, with 8 bases identical to TRBD1. CDR3 size: 15 residues. V lost 4 bases, J lost 4 bases, and 9 bases stayed unmatched. CDR3 protein: CASSSGTGGRYEQYF. The CDR3 DNA is TGTGCCAGCAGTTCCGGAACAGGGGGTAGGTACGAGCAGTACTTC.

The chain uses TRBV4-2 and TRBJ1-4, with a weak D call TRBD1 (6 bases). This CDR3 spans 17 amino acids. Trimming took off 0 bases at V and 10 bases at J, with 21 bases between the two ends. Looked up from germline, CDR1 is LGHNA and CDR2 is YNFKEQ. The CDR3 region is CASSQDRGPSPKGKLFF. In DNA, the CDR3 is TGTGCCAGCAGCCAAGACAGGGGACCGTCCCCCAAGGGAAAACTGTTTTTT.

The gene calls are TRBV20-1 and TRBJ2-7; 10 positions agree with TRBD1. V gave up 5 bases and J gave up 5 bases; unmatched junction bases: 6. This CDR3 spans 13 amino acids. The germline V gene encodes CDR1 DFQATT and CDR2 SNEGSKA (reference sequence). CDR3 loop: CSAPGQGRNEQYF. CDR3 nucleotides: TGCAGTGCTCCGGGACAGGGGCGCAACGAGCAGTACTTC.

V usage is TRBV19 and J usage is TRBJ1-5; 8 bases line up with TRBD1. Looked up from germline, CDR1 is LNHDA and CDR2 is SQIVND (reference sequence). The ends lost 7 bases at V and 7 bases at J; junction bases unmatched: 12. CDR3 size: 15 residues. The CDR3 DNA is TGTGCCAGTACCCCCGGGGCTGGACAGGGACAGCCCCAGCATTTT. Amino acids: CASTPGAGQGQPQHF.

This clonotype was counted many times. This chain connects TRBV7-8 to TRBJ1-1; 11 nucleotides align to TRBD1. Trimming took 5 bases from V and 7 from J; bases not matched to a gene: 15. The CDR3 covers 17 residues. Germline CDR1 and CDR2: SGHVS and FQNEAQ. The CDR3 protein is CASSRTGGRFLGNEAFF. CDR3 bases: TGTGCCAGCAGCCGGACAGGGGGCAGGTTTTTGGGGAATGAAGCTTTCTTT.

Concerning this clonotype: The germline gene is not matched at one end of the junction; a read error may be the cause. The V gene is TRBV5-3, the J gene TRBJ1-1; D ambiguous. TRBV5-3 belongs to the ORF category, with a function that is uncertain. The CDR3 has 14 amino acids. Here the CDR3 DNA reads TGTGCCAGCAGCTTGGTAGGACCCGACACTGAAGCTTTCTTT. Its protein product is CASSLVGPDTEAFF.

The V and J genes are TRBV6-2 or TRBV6-3 and TRBJ2-1, with D possibly matching TRBD2 (5 bases). This CDR3 region has 19 residues. Germline-derived CDR1 and CDR2 are MNHEY and SVGEGT. V shed 4 bases and J shed 1 base, with 23 bases lying between them. Here the CDR3 reads CASSSRYSEPRESYNEQFF. The CDR3 region has the DNA TGTGCCAGCAGTTCTAGATATAGCGAGCCTAGGGAGTCCTACAATGAGCAGTTCTTC.

Notes on this clonotype: A single base separates this from a much larger clone, so it may be a read error. The chain recombines TRBV7-9 with TRBJ2-2, with D maybe TRBD1 (5 bases). CDR1 and CDR2 from the germline V gene are SEHNR and FQNEAQ (reference sequence). The CDR3 is made up of 15 amino acids. V dropped 9 bases and J dropped 6 bases, with 20 bases sitting between them. The CDR3 DNA reads TGTGCCAGGAGCCCCATAGGGGCGCTACCCGGGGAGCTGTTTTTT. It specifies CARSPIGALPGELFF.

This clonotype was detected only a few times. The gene calls are TRBV5-4 and TRBJ2-1; TRBD1 matches at 10 bases. The CDR3 is 15 residues long. Germline-derived CDR1 and CDR2 are SGHNT and YYREEE (reference sequence). Trimming cost V 1 base and J 7 bases; bases outside gene matches: 5. CDR3 sequence reads: CASSLPGQGWNEQFF. CDR3 DNA: TGTGCCAGCAGCTTGCCGGGACAGGGGTGGAATGAGCAGTTCTTC. Variable domain in full (rest from reference TRBV5-4 and TRBJ2-1): ETGVTQSPTHLIKTRGQQVTLRCSSQSGHNTVSWYQQALGQGPQFIFQYYREEENGRGNFPPRFSGLQFPNYSSELNVNALELDDSALYLCASSLPGQGWNEQFFGPGTRLTVL.

The chain carries TRBV6-1 and TRBJ1-1; D might be TRBD1 (6 bases). The CDR3 runs 15 residues. The germline CDR1 and CDR2 sequences are MNHNS and SASEGT. Deletions cut 1 base from V and 3 bases from J, with 12 bases between. This chain's CDR3 is CASSEGTAPDTEAFF. The CDR3 nucleotides read TGTGCCAGCAGTGAAGGGACAGCGCCTGACACTGAAGCTTTCTTT.

A word on this clonotype: A read error is likely, as this CDR3 ends without the conserved phenylalanine or tryptophan. This rearrangement joins TRBV27 to TRBJ2-7; D is uncertain. V dropped 6 bases and J dropped 0 bases, with 18 bases sitting between them. CDR3 length: 16 amino acids. Germline V gene sequence: CDR1 MNHEY, CDR2 SMNVEV (reference sequence). CDR3 in DNA: TGTGCCAGCAGACCATTTCTTACATCTAGCTCCTACGAGCAGTACTTA. Translated, it gives CASRPFLTSSSYEQYL.